Below are 12 T cell receptor beta chains sequenced from a single sample in a study of blood T cells in healthy people across ages. Together with a sample-barcoded 5' primer, a J-beta primer mix was included in a second PCR lasting roughly 6 to 12 cycles. TCRdb called the 5' RACE reads again in MiXCR, with one record for every CDR3 protein. Here the sample spans fewer than 700,000 distinct CDR3 sequences, 47% being singletons. Sequencing input: blood. The receptors stem from a man of 80 years or more in good health.

V gene TRBV5-1 combines with J gene TRBJ1-5; D uncertain. Germline V gene sequence: CDR1 SGHRS, CDR2 YFSETQ. This CDR3 has 14 amino acids. Trimming cost V 0 bases and J 4 bases, with 8 bases left between them. The CDR3 here is CASSLEAGNQPQHF. Written as DNA, the CDR3 is TGCGCCAGCAGCTTGGAGGCAGGTAATCAGCCCCAGCATTTT.

The chain is built from TRBV3-1 and TRBJ2-3; D perhaps matches TRBD1 (6 bases). Germline assignment: CDR1 LGHDT and CDR2 YNNKEL (reference sequence). The V end was cut by 3 bases, the J end by 2 bases, with 15 bases between. The CDR3 has 16 residues. The CDR3 loop reads CASSQSQGFYTDTQYF. In DNA, the CDR3 is TGTGCCAGCAGCCAGAGCCAGGGGTTTTACACAGATACGCAGTATTTT.

With regard to this clonotype: Germline is not matched at one junction end, which may reflect a read error. This chain uses TRBV30 with TRBJ2-4; D may be TRBD1 (5 bases). Germline-derived CDR1 and CDR2 are GTSNPN and SVGIG (reference sequence). This CDR3 contains 13 residues. CDR3 DNA sequence: TGTGCCCGGAGTAGATTCAGGGATGACATTCAGTACTTC. Amino acids: CARSRFRDDIQYF.

The chain employs TRBV3-1 and TRBJ2-3; D gene uncertain. Deletions cut 0 bases from V and 3 bases from J, with 10 bases between. Germline CDR1 LGHDT, CDR2 YNNKEL (reference sequence). This CDR3 spans 15 amino acids. CDR3 DNA sequence: TGTGCCAGCAGCCAAGAGAGTAGTATGACAGATACGCAGTATTTT. This sequence encodes CASSQESSMTDTQYF.

The V call is TRBV7-2, the J call TRBJ2-5; 9 positions agree with TRBD1. The DNA matches TRBJ2-7 better at its end, which makes the J call doubtful. The CDR3 consists of 15 residues. Germline lookup yields CDR1 SGHTA and CDR2 FQGNSA. CDR3 bases: TGTGCCAGCAGCTATACAGGGGGCAATTCCTACGAGCAGTACTTC. It specifies CASSYTGGNSYEQYF.

Remarks on this clonotype: An end of the junction does not agree with germline; a read error may underlie this. The CDR3 coding sequence is TGCGCCAGCACCTTGGGGGCTAGCACAGATACGCAGTATTTT. This codes for CASTLGASTDTQYF. The V gene is TRBV5-1, the J gene TRBJ2-3, with D maybe TRBD1 (6 bases). CDR3 size: 14 residues. Per germline, CDR1 SGHRS and CDR2 YFSETQ.

Only a few counts were recorded for this clonotype. The rearrangement links TRBV6-2 or TRBV6-3 to TRBJ2-7; 7 nucleotides align to TRBD2. This CDR3 comprises 13 residues. Germline CDR1 and CDR2: MNHEY and SVGEGT. J lost 1 base, V lost 6 bases, and 3 bases had no gene match. CDR3 nucleotides: TGTGCCAGCAGCCGGACTAGTTCCTACGAGCAGTACTTC. Its translation is CASSRTSSYEQYF.

The table lists this clonotype with a few counts. The chain uses TRBV29-1 and TRBJ2-3; 8 bases are a match to TRBD2. The length of the CDR3 is 15 residues. Looked up from germline, CDR1 is SQVTM and CDR2 is ANQGSEA. V gave up 6 bases and J gave up 5 bases; unmatched junction bases: 13. CDR3: CSVRTFTGGVDTQYF. The CDR3 DNA reads TGCAGCGTCCGAACCTTCACGGGAGGGGTAGATACGCAGTATTTT.

V usage is TRBV12-3 or TRBV12-4 and J usage is TRBJ2-5; 14 nucleotides line up with TRBD2. The CDR3 totals 16 residues. The ends lost 3 bases at V and 5 bases at J; junction bases unmatched: 5. CDR3: CASSLGLAGVRETQYF. The DNA for the CDR3 is TGTGCCAGCAGTTTGGGACTAGCGGGGGTCCGGGAGACCCAGTACTTC.

The chain carries TRBV5-1 and TRBJ2-7, with 10 bases matching TRBD2. The CDR3 is made up of 16 amino acids. Germline trimming cut 3 bases from V and 2 bases from J; bases unmatched to any gene: 8. Germline CDR1 reads SGHRS; CDR2 reads YFSETQ. The DNA of the CDR3 is TGCGCCAGCAGCTCGGTCCTAGCGGGAGCTACCTACGAGCAGTACTTC. It is translated as CASSSVLAGATYEQYF.

This clonotype showed up just once. The chain is built from TRBV12-3 or TRBV12-4 and TRBJ2-5; the match to TRBD2 covers 9 bases. The CDR3 covers 14 residues. J gave up 4 bases and V 5 bases, and 5 bases lay outside the gene matches. CDR3: CASSRSGGVETQYF. The CDR3 DNA follows: TGTGCCAGCAGTCGTAGCGGGGGCGTAGAGACCCAGTACTTC.

The V and J genes are TRBV7-9 and TRBJ2-3; no clear D gene. The CDR3 is 15 residues long. Germline assignment: CDR1 SEHNR and CDR2 FQNEAQ (reference sequence). Deletions cut 1 base from V and 4 bases from J, with 12 bases between. CDR3 coding DNA: TGTGCCAGCAGCTTAGAAGGAAAGGGATCAGATACGCAGTATTTT. The encoded protein is CASSLEGKGSDTQYF.